This TCR beta chain was documented in a study of shared clonotypes between healthy human individuals. Donors, without exception, were Caucasian adults residing in Nashville, Tennessee. Data came from immunoSEQ multiplex PCR; TCRdb stores just in-frame clones and leaves some out. Among about 490,000 clones, roughly four fifths were seen once, and the ten largest hold over 10%. Between the trimmed V and J ends, which lost 0 bases and 0 bases, there was a span of 7 bases. The CDR3 has 14 amino acids. Germline V CDR1 and CDR2: SGHRS, YFSETQ. The chain employs TRBV5-1 and TRBJ2-7; a weak D match, TRBD1 (5 bases). Sequencing used PBMCs. This receptor was identified in a woman aged 40 to 50 in good health. Some clones in this sample may be carry-over from other donors' samples. The CDR3 DNA reads TGCGCCAGCAGCTTGGAAGGGGACTCCTACGAGCAGTACTTC. Translating it yields CASSLEGDSYEQYF.